This T cell receptor (beta chain) was identified during a study of cytomegalovirus exposure and HLA in healthy donors. General study points: The authors considered a cluster of highly shared sequence variants likely to be a sequencing artifact. In a later analysis, parvovirus B19, influenza, CMV and Epstein-Barr virus appeared linked to several top co-occurrence clusters.

With 60 Vbeta and 13 Jbeta primers, the PCR was carried out. Produced via immunoSEQ multiplex PCR; TCRdb's table is partial and in-frame only. The sample holds 200,000 or so clones; 70% to 90% are singletons and the top ten take approximately 2%. A remark on this clone: What it recognizes is unknown.

The length of the CDR3 is 15 residues. V shed 2 bases and J 4 bases; nucleotides not matched to a gene: 6. The germline V gene has CDR1 MNHEY and CDR2 SMNVEV (reference sequence). The sample taken for sequencing was PBMCs. The TCR sequence derives from a woman aged 18-29 years in good health and CMV-seropositive. This chain joins TRBV27 and TRBJ1-1; TRBD1 matches 8 bases. CDR3 loop: CASSLQGAHRTEAFF. In DNA form, the CDR3 reads TGTGCCAGCAGTTTACAGGGGGCCCATCGCACTGAAGCTTTCTTT.